This T cell receptor (beta chain) emerged from a study of regulatory T cells in long-lasting Graves disease. Overall study findings and caveats: Newly diagnosed Graves' patients exceeded persistent ones in TCR diversity. With 2,500 to 3,500 shared public clonotypes, persistent patients exceeded new patients, who shared over 850.

At least ten counts were recorded for this clonotype. Its target is unknown. Regarding time point: newly diagnosed GD, antithyroid drugs for less than 3 months. Researchers made the TCR library from RNA that was extracted from PBMCs. Both iRepertoire HTBI primers and Arm-PCR of CDR3 regions were used to build the TCR beta libraries. TCRdb reanalysed the multiplex PCR reads using MiXCR and keeps one entry per CDR3 protein. The sample has more than 450,000 distinct CDR3 sequences, about 11% seen once. These data were also filed under a second study, of T cells in Graves' hyperthyroidism and ophthalmopathy.

Sequenced here: peripheral blood mononuclear cells (PBMCs), sampled at new diagnosis, from a patient treated with antithyroid drugs. This receptor was identified in a woman aged 25-40 years with Graves disease.

For the CDR3, the DNA is TGTGCCAGCAGCGACTGGGACAGTAACTACGAGCAGTACTTC. Protein product: CASSDWDSNYEQYF. The chain joins TRBV2 to TRBJ2-7; TRBD1 aligns across 7 bases. Looked up from germline, CDR1 is SNHLY and CDR2 is FYNNEI. The CDR3 runs 14 residues. Losses at the gene ends were 6 bases for V and 3 bases for J; bases not matched to a gene: 8.